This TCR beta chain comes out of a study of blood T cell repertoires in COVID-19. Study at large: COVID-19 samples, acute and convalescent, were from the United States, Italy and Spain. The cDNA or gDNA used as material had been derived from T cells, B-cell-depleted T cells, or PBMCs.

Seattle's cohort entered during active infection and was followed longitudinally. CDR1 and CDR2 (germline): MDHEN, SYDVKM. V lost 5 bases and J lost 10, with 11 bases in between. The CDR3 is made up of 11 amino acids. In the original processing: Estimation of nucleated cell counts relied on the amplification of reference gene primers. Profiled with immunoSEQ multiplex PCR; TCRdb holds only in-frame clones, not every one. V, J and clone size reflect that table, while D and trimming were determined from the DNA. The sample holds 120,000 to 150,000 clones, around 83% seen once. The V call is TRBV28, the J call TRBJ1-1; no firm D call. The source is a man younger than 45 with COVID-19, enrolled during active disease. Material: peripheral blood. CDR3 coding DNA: TGTGCCAGCAGTAGAGCGTTGGGAGCTTTCTTT. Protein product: CASSRALGAFF.